A single TCR beta chain is shown here with its context. This sample stems from a study of blood T cell repertoires in COVID-19. Study-wide background: Donors in the United States, Italy and Spain gave samples during acute or convalescent COVID-19. From T cells, B-cell-depleted T cells, or PBMCs came the material, which was cDNA or gDNA.

The study recruited people aged about 18 to 89 years across roughly 23 US areas. Assignments of participants to cohorts depended upon their own reported clinical history. The V gene end was trimmed by 1 base and the J gene end by 4 bases; junction bases not matched to a gene: 5. The CDR3 extends over 16 amino acids. In germline, CDR1 is LGHDT, CDR2 YNNKEL (reference sequence). Using immunoSEQ multiplex PCR, the repertoire was profiled, and TCRdb retains in-frame clones only, with some absent. The top ten clones hold 5.6% of a sample with about 190,000 clones, about 84% of them seen once. The genes are TRBV3-1 (or the pseudogene TRBV3-2) and TRBJ2-1, with 9 bases aligning to TRBD1. The sample consisted of PBMCs or T cells enriched from blood (not recorded which). This TCR was recovered from a man between 35 and 55 years old with acute COVID-19. The CDR3 is CASSQAGTGSYNEQFF. CDR3 nucleotide sequence: TGTGCCAGCAGCCAAGCCGGGACAGGGAGTTACAATGAGCAGTTCTTC.